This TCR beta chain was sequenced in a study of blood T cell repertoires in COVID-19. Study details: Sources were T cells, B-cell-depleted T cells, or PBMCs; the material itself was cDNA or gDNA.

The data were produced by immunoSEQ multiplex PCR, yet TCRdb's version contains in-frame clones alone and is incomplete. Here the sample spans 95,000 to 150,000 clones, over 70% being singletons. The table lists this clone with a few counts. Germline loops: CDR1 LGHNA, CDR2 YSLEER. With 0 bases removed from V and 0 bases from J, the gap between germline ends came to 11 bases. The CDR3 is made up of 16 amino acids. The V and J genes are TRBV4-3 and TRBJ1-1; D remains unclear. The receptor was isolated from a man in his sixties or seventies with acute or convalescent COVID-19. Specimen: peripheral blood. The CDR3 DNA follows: TGCGCCAGCAGCCAAGACCAAACTAGCTTGAACACTGAAGCTTTCTTT. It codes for CASSQDQTSLNTEAFF.